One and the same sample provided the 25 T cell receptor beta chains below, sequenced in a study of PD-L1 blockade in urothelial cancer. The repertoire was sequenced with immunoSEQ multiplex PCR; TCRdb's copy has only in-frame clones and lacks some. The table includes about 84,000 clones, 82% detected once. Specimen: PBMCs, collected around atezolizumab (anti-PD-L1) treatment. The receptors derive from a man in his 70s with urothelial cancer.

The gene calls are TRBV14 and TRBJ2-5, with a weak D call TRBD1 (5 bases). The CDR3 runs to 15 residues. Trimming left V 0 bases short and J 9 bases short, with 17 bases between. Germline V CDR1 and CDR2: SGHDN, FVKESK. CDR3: CASSQEIQGKSAQYF. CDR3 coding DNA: TGTGCCAGCAGCCAAGAGATCCAGGGTAAGAGCGCCCAGTACTTC.

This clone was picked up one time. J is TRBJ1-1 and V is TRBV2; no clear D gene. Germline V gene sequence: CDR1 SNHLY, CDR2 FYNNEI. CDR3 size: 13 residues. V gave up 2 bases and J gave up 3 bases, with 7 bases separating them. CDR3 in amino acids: CASSESQYTEAFF. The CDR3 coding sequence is TGTGCCAGCAGTGAATCCCAGTACACTGAAGCTTTCTTT.

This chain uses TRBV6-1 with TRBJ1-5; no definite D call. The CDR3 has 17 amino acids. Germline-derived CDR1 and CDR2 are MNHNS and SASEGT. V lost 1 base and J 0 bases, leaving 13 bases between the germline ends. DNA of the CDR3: TGTGCCAGCAGTGAAGTCTGGCCGGAGTATAGCAATCAGCCCCAGCATTTT. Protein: CASSEVWPEYSNQPQHF.

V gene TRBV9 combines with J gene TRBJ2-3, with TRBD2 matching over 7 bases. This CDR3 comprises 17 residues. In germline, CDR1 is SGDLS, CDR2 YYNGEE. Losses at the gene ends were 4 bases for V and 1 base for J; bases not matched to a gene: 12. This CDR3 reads CASSPQEGGSRTDTQYF. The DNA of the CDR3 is TGTGCCAGCAGCCCTCAGGAGGGCGGGAGCCGCACAGATACGCAGTATTTT.

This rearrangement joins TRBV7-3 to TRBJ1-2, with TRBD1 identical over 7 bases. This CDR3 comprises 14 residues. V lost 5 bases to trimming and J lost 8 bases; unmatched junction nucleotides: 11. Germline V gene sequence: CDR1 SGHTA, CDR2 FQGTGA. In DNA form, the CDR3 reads TGTGCCAGCAGCGATGCGGGACAGCCTGAAGGCTACACCTTC. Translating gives CASSDAGQPEGYTF. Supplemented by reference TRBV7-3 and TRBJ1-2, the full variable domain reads GAGVSQTPSNKVTEKGKYVELRCDPISGHTALYWYRQSLGQGPEFLIYFQGTGAADDSGLPNDRFFAVRPEGSVSTLKIQRTERGDSAVYLCASSDAGQPEGYTFGSGTRLTVV.

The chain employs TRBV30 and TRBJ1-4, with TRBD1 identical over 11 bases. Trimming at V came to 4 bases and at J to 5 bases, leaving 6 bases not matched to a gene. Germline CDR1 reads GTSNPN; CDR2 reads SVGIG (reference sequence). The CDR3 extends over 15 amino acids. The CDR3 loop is CAWNRDRGLNEKLFF. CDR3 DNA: TGTGCCTGGAATCGGGACAGGGGGTTAAATGAAAAACTGTTTTTT.

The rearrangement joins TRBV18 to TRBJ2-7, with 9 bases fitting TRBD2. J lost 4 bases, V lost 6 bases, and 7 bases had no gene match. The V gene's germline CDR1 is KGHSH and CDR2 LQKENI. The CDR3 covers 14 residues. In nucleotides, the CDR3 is TGTGCCAGCTCCTTAGCGGGAGCTAGGTACGAGCAGTACTTC. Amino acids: CASSLAGARYEQYF.

The CDR3 spells CASSEALLQGRDNEQFF. The CDR3 bases are TGTGCCAGCAGTGAAGCGCTGTTACAGGGTAGGGACAATGAGCAGTTCTTC. The gene calls are TRBV6-1 and TRBJ2-1, with D possibly being TRBD1 (6 bases). The V and J ends lost 0 bases and 5 bases respectively, with 17 bases between them. The V gene's germline CDR1 is MNHNS and CDR2 SASEGT. CDR3 length: 17 amino acids.

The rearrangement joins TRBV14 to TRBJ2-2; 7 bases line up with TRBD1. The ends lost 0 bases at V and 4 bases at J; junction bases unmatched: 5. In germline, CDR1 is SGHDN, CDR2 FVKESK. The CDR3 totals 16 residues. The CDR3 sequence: CASSQDRGRITGELFF. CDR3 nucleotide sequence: TGTGCCAGCAGCCAAGATAGGGGGCGGATCACCGGGGAGCTGTTTTTT. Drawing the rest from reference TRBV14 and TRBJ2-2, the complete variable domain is EAGVTQFPSHSVIEKGQTVTLRCDPISGHDNLYWYRRVMGKEIKFLLHFVKESKQDESGMPNNRFLAERTGGTYSTLKVQPAELEDSGVYFCASSQDRGRITGELFFGEGSRLTVL.

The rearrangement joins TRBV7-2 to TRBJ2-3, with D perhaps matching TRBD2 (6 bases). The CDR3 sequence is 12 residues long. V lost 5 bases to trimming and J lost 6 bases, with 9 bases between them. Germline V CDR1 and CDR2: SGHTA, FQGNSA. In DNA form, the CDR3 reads TGTGCCAGCAGCCCTAGCGTCGATACGCAGTATTTT. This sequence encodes CASSPSVDTQYF.

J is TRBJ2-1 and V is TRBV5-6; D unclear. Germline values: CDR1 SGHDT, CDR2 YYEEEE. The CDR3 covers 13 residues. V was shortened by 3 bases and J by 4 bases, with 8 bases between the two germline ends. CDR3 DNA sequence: TGTGCCAGCAGCTATAGAAGATACAATGAGCAGTTCTTC. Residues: CASSYRRYNEQFF.

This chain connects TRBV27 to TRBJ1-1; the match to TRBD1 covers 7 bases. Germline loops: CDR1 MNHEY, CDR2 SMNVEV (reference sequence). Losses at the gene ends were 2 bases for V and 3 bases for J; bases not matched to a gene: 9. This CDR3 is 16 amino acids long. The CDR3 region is CASSLVGRRGDTEAFF. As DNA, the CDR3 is TGTGCCAGCAGTTTAGTTGGGCGCAGGGGGGACACTGAAGCTTTCTTT.

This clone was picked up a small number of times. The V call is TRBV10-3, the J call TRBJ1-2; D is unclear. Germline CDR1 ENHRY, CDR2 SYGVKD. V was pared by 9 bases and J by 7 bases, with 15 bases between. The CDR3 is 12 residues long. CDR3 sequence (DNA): TGTGCCATGGGAAGGCCCCGGGGTGGCTACACCTTC. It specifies CAMGRPRGGYTF.

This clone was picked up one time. The CDR3 is CASTPPSGGGNEQFF. The CDR3 nucleotides are TGTGCCAGCACCCCACCTAGCGGGGGCGGGAATGAGCAGTTCTTC. The chain carries TRBV6-5 and TRBJ2-1; 10 bases line up with TRBD2. Germline V lookup: CDR1 MNHEY, CDR2 SVGAGI. The CDR3 has 15 residues. Trimming removed 7 bases from V and 7 bases from J; junction bases left unmatched: 10.

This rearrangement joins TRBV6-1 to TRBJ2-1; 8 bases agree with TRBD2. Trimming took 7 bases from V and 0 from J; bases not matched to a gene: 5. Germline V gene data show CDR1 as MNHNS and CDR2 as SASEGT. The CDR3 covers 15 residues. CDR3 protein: CASTLAGSSYNEQFF. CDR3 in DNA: TGTGCCAGCACCCTAGCGGGCAGCTCCTACAATGAGCAGTTCTTC.

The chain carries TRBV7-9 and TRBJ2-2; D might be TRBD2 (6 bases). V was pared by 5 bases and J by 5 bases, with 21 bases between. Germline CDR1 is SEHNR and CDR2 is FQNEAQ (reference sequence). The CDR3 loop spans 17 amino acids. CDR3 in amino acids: CASSAPHGGGKTGELFF. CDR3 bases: TGTGCCAGCAGCGCCCCTCATGGGGGAGGTAAAACCGGGGAGCTGTTTTTT.

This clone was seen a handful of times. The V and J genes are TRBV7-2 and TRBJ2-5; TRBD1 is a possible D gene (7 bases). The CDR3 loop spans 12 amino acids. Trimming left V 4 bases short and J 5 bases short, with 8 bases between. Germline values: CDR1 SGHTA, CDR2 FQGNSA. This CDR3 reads CASSSGGETQYF. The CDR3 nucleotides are TGTGCCAGCAGCTCAGGGGGGGAGACCCAGTACTTC.

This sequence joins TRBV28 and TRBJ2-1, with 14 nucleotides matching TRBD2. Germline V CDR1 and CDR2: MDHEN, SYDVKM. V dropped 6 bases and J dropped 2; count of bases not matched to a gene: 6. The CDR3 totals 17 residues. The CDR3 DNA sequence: TGTGCCAGCAGCCGAGGGACTAGCGGGGGAACCTACAATGAGCAGTTCTTC. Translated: CASSRGTSGGTYNEQFF.

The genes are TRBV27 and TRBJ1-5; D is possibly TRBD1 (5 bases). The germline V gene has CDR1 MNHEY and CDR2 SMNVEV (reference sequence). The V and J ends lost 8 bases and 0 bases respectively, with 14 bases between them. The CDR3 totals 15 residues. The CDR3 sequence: CASGGGTYSNQPQHF. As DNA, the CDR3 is TGTGCCAGCGGAGGAGGGACCTATAGCAATCAGCCCCAGCATTTT.

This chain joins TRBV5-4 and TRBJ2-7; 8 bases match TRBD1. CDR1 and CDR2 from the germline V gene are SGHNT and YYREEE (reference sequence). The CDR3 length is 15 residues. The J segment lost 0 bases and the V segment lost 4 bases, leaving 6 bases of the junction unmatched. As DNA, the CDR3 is TGTGCCAGCAGCCGCCGGGACAGGAACTCCTACGAGCAGTACTTC. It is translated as CASSRRDRNSYEQYF.

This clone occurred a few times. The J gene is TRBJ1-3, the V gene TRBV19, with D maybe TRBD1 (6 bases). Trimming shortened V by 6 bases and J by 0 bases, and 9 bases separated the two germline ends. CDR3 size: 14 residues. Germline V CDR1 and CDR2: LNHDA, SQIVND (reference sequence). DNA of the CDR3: TGTGCCAGTAGCGACAGGAGCTCTGGAAACACCATATATTTT. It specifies CASSDRSSGNTIYF. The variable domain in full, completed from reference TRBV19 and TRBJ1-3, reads DGGITQSPKYLFRKEGQNVTLSCEQNLNHDAMYWYRQDPGQGLRLIYYSQIVNDFQKGDIAEGYSVSREKKESFPLTVTSAQKNPTAFYLCASSDRSSGNTIYFGEGSWLTVV.

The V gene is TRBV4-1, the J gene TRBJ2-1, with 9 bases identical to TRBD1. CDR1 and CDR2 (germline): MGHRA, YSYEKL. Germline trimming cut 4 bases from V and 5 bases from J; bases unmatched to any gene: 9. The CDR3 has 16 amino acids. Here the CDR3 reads CASSRAGTGSNNEQFF. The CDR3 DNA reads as TGCGCCAGCAGCCGAGCCGGGACAGGGAGCAACAATGAGCAGTTCTTC.

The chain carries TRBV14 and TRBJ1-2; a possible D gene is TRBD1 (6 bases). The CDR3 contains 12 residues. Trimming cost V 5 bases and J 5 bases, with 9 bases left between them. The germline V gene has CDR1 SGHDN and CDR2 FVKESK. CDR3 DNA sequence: TGTGCCAGCAGCATAGGACAGTATGGCTACACCTTC. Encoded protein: CASSIGQYGYTF.

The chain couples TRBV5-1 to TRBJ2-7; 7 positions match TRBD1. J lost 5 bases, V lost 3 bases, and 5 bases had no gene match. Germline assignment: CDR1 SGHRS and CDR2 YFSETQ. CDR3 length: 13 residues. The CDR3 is CASSSGQADEQYF. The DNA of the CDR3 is TGCGCCAGCAGCTCCGGACAGGCCGACGAGCAGTACTTC.

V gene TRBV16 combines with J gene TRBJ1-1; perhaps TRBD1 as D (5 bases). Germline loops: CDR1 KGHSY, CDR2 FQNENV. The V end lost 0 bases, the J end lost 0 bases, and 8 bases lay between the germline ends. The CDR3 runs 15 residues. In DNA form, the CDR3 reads TGTGCCAGCAGCCAATCCGGGACTGTGAACACTGAAGCTTTCTTT. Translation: CASSQSGTVNTEAFF.